This T cell receptor beta chain was sequenced for a study of blood T cell repertoires in COVID-19. About the study: Samples taken during acute and convalescent COVID-19 were collected in the United States, Italy and Spain. PBMCs, B-cell-depleted T cells, or T cells provided the cDNA or gDNA that made up the material.

Looked up from germline, CDR1 is SEHNR and CDR2 is FQNEAQ (reference sequence). V shed 2 bases and J 3 bases; nucleotides not matched to a gene: 7. This CDR3 has 15 residues. Original processing methods: Reference gene primer amplification gave nucleated cell count estimates. Clones were sequenced by immunoSEQ multiplex PCR, and TCRdb holds only the in-frame ones, with some missing. V, J and clone size are those of that table, while D and trimming were read from the DNA. The data show 25,000 to 35,000 clones, approximately 84% seen once. This sequence was found in a woman at least 80 years old with acute or convalescent COVID-19. The specimen was peripheral blood. The V and J genes are TRBV7-9 and TRBJ2-7, with TRBD1 matching 7 bases. The CDR3 protein is CASSLLKGGIYEQYF. The CDR3 DNA is TGTGCCAGCAGCTTACTTAAAGGGGGCATCTACGAGCAGTACTTC. Based on the CDR3 plus reference TRBV7-9 and TRBJ2-7, the full variable domain is DTGVSQNPRHKITKRGQNVTFRCDPISEHNRLYWYRQTLGQGPEFLTYFQNEAQLEKSRLLSDRFSAERPKGSFSTLEIQRTEQGDSAMYLCASSLLKGGIYEQYFGPGTRLTVT.